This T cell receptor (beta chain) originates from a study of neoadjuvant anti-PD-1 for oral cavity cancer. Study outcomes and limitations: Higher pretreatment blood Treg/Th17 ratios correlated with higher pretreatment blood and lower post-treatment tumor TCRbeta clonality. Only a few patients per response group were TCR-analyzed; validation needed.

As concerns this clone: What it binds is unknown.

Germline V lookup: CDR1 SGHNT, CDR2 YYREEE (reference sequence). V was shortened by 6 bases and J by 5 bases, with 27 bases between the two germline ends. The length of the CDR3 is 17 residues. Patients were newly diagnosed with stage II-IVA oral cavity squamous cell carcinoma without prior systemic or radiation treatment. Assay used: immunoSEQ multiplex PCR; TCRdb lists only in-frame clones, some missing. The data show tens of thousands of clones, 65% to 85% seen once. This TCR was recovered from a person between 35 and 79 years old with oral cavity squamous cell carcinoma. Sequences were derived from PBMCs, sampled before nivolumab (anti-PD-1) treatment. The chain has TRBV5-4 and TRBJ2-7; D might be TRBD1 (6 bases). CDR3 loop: CASNLGGAWDQAHEQYF. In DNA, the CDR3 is TGTGCCAGCAACCTAGGGGGTGCCTGGGACCAGGCCCACGAGCAGTACTTC.